These T cell receptor beta chains were read from a single sample in a study of cytomegalovirus exposure and HLA in healthy donors. Measured with immunoSEQ multiplex PCR; TCRdb has only the in-frame clones, and not every one. The data contain 150,000 to 170,000 clones, 65% to 80% of them seen just once; the ten biggest clones take up 3% to 4%. Sequenced material: PBMCs. The source of these receptors is a woman aged 40 to 55 in good health and CMV-seronegative. The conserved cysteine and the conserved F or W are not part of the CDR3 here. Fields, in order: J gene, V gene, CDR3 protein.

TRBJ2-2	TRBV2	ASSSSGSYTGELF
TRBJ2-5	TRBV2	ASSWSGYQETQY
TRBJ1-5	TRBV25-1	ASSESGSNQPQH
TRBJ1-2	TRBV27	ASSFNGGYGYT
TRBJ1-1	TRBV25-1	ASSKGGRATEAF
TRBJ2-7	TRBV21-1	ALLAPAYEQY
TRBJ2-5	TRBV5-1	ASSARLAGETQY
TRBJ1-2	TRBV5-4	ASSLGGRGPNTNYGYT
TRBJ2-5	TRBV28	ASSSVQETQY
TRBJ2-5	TRBV6-1	ASSPLARETQY
TRBJ1-2	TRBV9	ASSVGPGVINYGYT
TRBJ1-1	TRBV28	ASTGQGAPNTEAF
TRBJ2-2	TRBV28	ASSLTSGAGELF
TRBJ1-1	TRBV7-9	ASSLSGEGVAF
TRBJ1-2	TRBV10-3	AISLQGNYGYT
TRBJ1-1	TRBV7-2	ASSLALTKEGQNTEAF
TRBJ2-1	TRBV7-8	ASSSREFNEQF
TRBJ1-1	TRBV15	ATSRETSGTEAF
TRBJ2-5	TRBV28	ASSSGDRVFRTQY
TRBJ1-6	TRBV2	ASSDGGGLGSPLH
TRBJ1-3	TRBV6-5	ASSFDAGGRNTIY
TRBJ2-7	TRBV5-8	ASSQGQGKYEQY
TRBJ1-1	TRBV29-1	SVGGLGAEAF
TRBJ1-1	TRBV7-9	ASSSLGGSMNTEAF
TRBJ2-2	TRBV6-5	ASSLLNTGELF
TRBJ1-6	TRBV28	ASRGRGSYNSPLH
TRBJ2-1	TRBV11-2	ASSPGQVSSYNEQF
TRBJ2-3	TRBV11-2	ASSLDIGSGRDTQY
TRBJ1-1	TRBV11-2	ASSLNGHTEAF
TRBJ1-3	TRBV4-2	ASSLPGQGYGNTIY
TRBJ2-5	TRBV4-2	ASSQEGGEETQY
TRBJ1-2	TRBV11-2	ASTRQVTLTGYT
TRBJ2-3	TRBV6-5	ASTGGYSTDTQY
TRBJ1-5	TRBV25-1	ASQGAGQPQH
TRBJ1-3	TRBV29-1	SVIVQDKGNTIY
TRBJ1-1	TRBV29-1	SVDGEDTEAF
TRBJ2-7	TRBV30	AWSVSSEQY
TRBJ1-3	TRBV29-1	SGGEGHSGNTIY
TRBJ1-2	TRBV19	ASRSLGDNYGYT
TRBJ2-1	TRBV5-1	ASSFPGTSVNEQF
TRBJ1-2	TRBV25-1	ASSDFKQGGVYGYT
TRBJ1-4	TRBV5-1	ASSAILQQGIDEKLF
TRBJ2-7	TRBV28	ASNSQGYEQY
TRBJ2-3	TRBV10-3	AISESRLAGVTQY
TRBJ2-2	TRBV5-4	ASSLESLNTGELF
TRBJ1-1	TRBV19	ASSTSGQSAF
TRBJ1-1	TRBV11-3	ASSFQDILEAF
TRBJ2-5	TRBV19	ASSGYQETQY
TRBJ2-7	TRBV29-1	SVQTSGMNYEQY
TRBJ2-7	TRBV10-2	ASRSGKGTSGRTTPYEQY
TRBJ2-1	TRBV29-1	SSRGSSYNEQF
TRBJ1-3	TRBV10-3	AGPGGNTIY
TRBJ2-2	TRBV12-2	ASRPNKGELF
TRBJ2-5	TRBV5-6	ASSLWTGGRGTQY